This TCR beta chain was profiled in a study of blood T cells in healthy people across ages. V lost 3 bases and J 2 bases, leaving 14 bases between the germline ends. Germline lookup yields CDR1 DFQATT and CDR2 SNEGSKA (reference sequence). This CDR3 has 14 residues. A second PCR, run for roughly 6 to 11 cycles, used a sample-barcoded 5' primer plus a J-beta primer mix. TCRdb called the 5' RACE reads again in MiXCR, with one record for every CDR3 protein. Of hundreds of thousands of distinct CDR3 sequences in the sample, around 20% were seen once. At least ten counts were recorded for this clonotype. The genes are TRBV20-1 and TRBJ2-7; weak D call: TRBD2 (6 bases). Specimen: blood. The receptor's source is a man between 65 and 80 years old in good health. CDR3 loop: CSARGLTSAYEQYF. The CDR3 bases are TGCAGTGCTAGGGGACTTACATCTGCCTACGAGCAGTACTTC.